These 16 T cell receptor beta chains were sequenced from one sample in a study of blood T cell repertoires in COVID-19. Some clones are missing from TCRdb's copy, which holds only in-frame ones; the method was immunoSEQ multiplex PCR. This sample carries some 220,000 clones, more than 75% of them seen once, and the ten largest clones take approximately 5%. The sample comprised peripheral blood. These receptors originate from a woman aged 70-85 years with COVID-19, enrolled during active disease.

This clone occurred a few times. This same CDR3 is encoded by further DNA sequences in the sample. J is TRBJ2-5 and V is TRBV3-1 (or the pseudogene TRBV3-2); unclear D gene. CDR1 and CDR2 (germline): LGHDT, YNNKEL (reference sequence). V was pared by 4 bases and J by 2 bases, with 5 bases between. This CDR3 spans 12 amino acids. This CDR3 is CASSRLQETQYF. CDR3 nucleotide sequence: TGTGCCAGCAGCCGTTTACAAGAGACCCAGTACTTC.

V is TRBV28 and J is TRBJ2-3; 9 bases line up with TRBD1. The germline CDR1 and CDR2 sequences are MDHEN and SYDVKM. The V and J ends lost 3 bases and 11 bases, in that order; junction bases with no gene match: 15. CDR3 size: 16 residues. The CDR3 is CASSFRTGAPWGKQYF. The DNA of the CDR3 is TGTGCCAGCAGTTTTCGGACAGGGGCCCCGTGGGGGAAGCAGTATTTT.

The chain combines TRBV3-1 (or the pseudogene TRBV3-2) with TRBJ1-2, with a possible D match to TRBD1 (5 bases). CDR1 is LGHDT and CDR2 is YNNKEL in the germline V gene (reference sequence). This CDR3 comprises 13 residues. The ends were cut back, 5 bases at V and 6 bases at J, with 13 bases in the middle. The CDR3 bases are TGTGCCAGCAGCGCTCGGGGGTTGGATGGCTACACCTTC. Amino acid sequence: CASSARGLDGYTF.

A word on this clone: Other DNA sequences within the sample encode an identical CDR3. CDR3 sequence: CASSRDRGWNQPQHF. The CDR3 bases are TGTGCCAGCAGCCGAGACAGGGGTTGGAATCAGCCCCAGCATTTT. The V gene is TRBV3-1 (or the pseudogene TRBV3-2), the J gene TRBJ1-5, with 8 bases aligning to TRBD1. Germline values: CDR1 LGHDT, CDR2 YNNKEL (reference sequence). The CDR3 runs 15 residues. Trimming took 4 bases from V and 4 from J; bases not matched to a gene: 6.

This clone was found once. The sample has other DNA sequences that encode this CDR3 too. The CDR3 loop is CASSLEGRGYGYTF. The DNA of the CDR3 is TGTGCCAGCAGCTTAGAAGGCAGGGGCTATGGCTACACCTTC. J is TRBJ1-2 and V is TRBV7-8; perhaps TRBD1 as D (6 bases). V shed 1 base and J shed 4 bases, with 10 bases lying between them. The V gene's germline CDR1 is SGHVS and CDR2 FQNEAQ. The CDR3 runs to 14 residues.

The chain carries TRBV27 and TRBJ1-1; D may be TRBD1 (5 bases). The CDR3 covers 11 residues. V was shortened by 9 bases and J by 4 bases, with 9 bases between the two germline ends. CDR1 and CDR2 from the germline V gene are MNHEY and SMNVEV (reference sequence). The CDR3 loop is CARGGGTEAFF. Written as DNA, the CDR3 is TGTGCCAGGGGGGGAGGCACTGAAGCTTTCTTT.

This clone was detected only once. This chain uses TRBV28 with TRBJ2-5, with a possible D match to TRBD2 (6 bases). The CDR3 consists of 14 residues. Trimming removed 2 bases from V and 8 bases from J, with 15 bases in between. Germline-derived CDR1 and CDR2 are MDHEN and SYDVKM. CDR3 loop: CASSLAGNKATQYF. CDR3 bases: TGTGCCAGCAGTTTAGCGGGAAACAAGGCCACCCAGTACTTC.

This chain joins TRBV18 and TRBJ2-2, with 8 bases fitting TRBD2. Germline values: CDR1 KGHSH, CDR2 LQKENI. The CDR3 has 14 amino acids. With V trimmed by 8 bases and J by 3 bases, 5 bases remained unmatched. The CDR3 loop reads CASTSGSDTGELFF. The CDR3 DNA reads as TGTGCCAGCACGAGCGGGAGCGACACCGGGGAGCTGTTTTTT. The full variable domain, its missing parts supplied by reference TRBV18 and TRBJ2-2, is NAGVMQNPRHLVRRRGQEARLRCSPMKGHSHVYWYRQLPEEGLKFMVYLQKENIIDESGMPKERFSAEFPKEGPSILRIQQVVRGDSAAYFCASTSGSDTGELFFGEGSRLTVL.

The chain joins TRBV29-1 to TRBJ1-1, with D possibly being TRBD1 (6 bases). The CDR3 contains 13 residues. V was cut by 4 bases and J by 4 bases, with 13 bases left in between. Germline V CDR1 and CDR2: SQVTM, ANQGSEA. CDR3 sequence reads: CSVATTTGTEAFF. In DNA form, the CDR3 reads TGCAGCGTTGCAACCACGACAGGCACTGAAGCTTTCTTT.

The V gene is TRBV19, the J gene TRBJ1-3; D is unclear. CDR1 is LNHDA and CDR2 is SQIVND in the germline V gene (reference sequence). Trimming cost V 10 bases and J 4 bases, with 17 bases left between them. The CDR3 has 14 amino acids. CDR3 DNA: TGTGCCACATCATCAGAGCGCGGGGGAAACACCATATATTTT. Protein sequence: CATSSERGGNTIYF. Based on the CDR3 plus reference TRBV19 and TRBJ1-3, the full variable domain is DGGITQSPKYLFRKEGQNVTLSCEQNLNHDAMYWYRQDPGQGLRLIYYSQIVNDFQKGDIAEGYSVSREKKESFPLTVTSAQKNPTAFYLCATSSERGGNTIYFGEGSWLTVV.

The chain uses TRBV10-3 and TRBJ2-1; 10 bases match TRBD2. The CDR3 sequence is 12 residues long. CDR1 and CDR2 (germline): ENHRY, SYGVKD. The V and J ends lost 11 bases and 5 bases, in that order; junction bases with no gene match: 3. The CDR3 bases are TGTGCCGTCGGGACTAGCGACAATGAGCAGTTCTTC. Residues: CAVGTSDNEQFF.

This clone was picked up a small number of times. CDR3 sequence: CASSPQGKGYTF. The DNA for the CDR3 is TGTGCCAGCTCACCTCAGGGGAAAGGCTACACCTTC. The V call is TRBV18, the J call TRBJ1-2; D possibly corresponds to TRBD1 (6 bases). The CDR3 extends over 12 amino acids. With 3 bases removed from V and 8 bases from J, the gap between germline ends came to 10 bases. CDR1 and CDR2 (germline): KGHSH, LQKENI.

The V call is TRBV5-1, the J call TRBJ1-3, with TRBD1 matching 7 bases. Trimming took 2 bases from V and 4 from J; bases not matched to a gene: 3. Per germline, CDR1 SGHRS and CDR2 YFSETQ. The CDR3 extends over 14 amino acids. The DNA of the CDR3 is TGCGCCAGCAGCTTAGGGACAGCCGGAAACACCATATATTTT. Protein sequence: CASSLGTAGNTIYF. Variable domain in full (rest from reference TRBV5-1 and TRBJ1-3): KAGVTQTPRYLIKTRGQQVTLSCSPISGHRSVSWYQQTPGQGLQFLFEYFSETQRNKGNFPGRFSGRQFSNSRSEMNVSTLELGDSALYLCASSLGTAGNTIYFGEGSWLTVV.

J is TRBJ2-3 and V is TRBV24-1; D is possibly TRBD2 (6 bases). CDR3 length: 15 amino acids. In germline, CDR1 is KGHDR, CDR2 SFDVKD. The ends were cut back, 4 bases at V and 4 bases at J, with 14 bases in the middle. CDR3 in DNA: TGTGCCACCAGTGACCCGGGGAGGTGGGCAGATACGCAGTATTTT. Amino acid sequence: CATSDPGRWADTQYF.

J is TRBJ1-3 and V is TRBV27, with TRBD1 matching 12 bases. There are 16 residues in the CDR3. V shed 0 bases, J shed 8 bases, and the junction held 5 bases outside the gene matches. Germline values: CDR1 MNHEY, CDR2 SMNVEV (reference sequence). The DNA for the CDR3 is TGTGCCAGCAGTTTATCGGGGGACAGGGGGCGAGACACCATATATTTT. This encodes CASSLSGDRGRDTIYF.

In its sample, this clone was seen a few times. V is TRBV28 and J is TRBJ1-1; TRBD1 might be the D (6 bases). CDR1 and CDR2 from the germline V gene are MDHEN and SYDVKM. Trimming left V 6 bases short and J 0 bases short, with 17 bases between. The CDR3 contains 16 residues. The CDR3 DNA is TGTGCCAGCAGACACCTTGGACAGATTTTGAACACTGAAGCTTTCTTT. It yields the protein CASRHLGQILNTEAFF.